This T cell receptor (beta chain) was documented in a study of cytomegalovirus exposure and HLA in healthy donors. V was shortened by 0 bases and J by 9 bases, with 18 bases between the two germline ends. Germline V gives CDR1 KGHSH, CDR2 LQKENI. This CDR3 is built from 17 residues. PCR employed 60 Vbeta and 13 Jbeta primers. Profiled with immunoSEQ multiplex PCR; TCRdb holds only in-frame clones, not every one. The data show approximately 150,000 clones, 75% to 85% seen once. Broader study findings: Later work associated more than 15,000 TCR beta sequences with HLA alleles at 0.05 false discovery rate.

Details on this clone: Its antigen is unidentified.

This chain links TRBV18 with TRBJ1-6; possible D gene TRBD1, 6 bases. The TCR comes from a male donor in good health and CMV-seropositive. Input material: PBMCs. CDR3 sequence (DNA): TGTGCCAGCTCACCACCGGAGGGGGGGACCCAGAGTTCACCCCTCCACTTT. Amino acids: CASSPPEGGTQSSPLHF.